This TCR beta chain comes out of a study of T-cell memory formation after mild COVID-19. For the study at large: TCR clusters largely stayed donor specific. Study-level points and caveats: Pre-infection memory contained some responding clones, which suggested that cross-reactive memory had joined. A balance of CD4 and CD8 characterized clones contracting day 15 to 85, whereas later expanders leaned CD4+.

TCRdb recomputed calls from the 5' RACE reads with MiXCR, one row per CDR3 protein. Among 85,000 to 120,000 distinct CDR3 sequences listed, roughly 12% were seen once. This clonotype turned up a few times. Its cognate antigen is unknown. Trimming stripped 0 bases from V and 3 bases from J, with 18 bases between. This CDR3 is built from 18 residues. From germline, CDR1 is MGHRA and CDR2 YSYEKL. This receptor was obtained from an adult woman who had mild COVID-19 (a few samples of this study predate the infection). Cell type and time point are not known. Material for sequencing was PBMCs or a T cell subset sorted from them (not recorded which). J is TRBJ2-4 and V is TRBV4-1; TRBD1 might be the D (6 bases). The CDR3 bases are TGCGCCAGCAGCCAAGATGATCCAGGGGCGTCGGGCAAAAACATTCAGTACTTC. Amino acid sequence: CASSQDDPGASGKNIQYF.